The clone carrying this TCR beta chain appeared many times. The antigen is unknown. Primed by a sample-barcoded 5' primer and a J-beta primer mix, a second PCR proceeded for roughly 7 to 11 cycles. From the 5' RACE reads, TCRdb called clonotypes with MiXCR, one entry per CDR3 protein. The table includes about 2 million distinct CDR3 sequences, approximately 50% detected once. Per the germline V gene, CDR1 is SGHTA and CDR2 is FQGNSA. The CDR3 spans 13 residues. V lost 5 bases and J lost 4, with 11 bases in between. The sample originates from a study of blood T cells in healthy people across ages. Study outcomes and limitations: There was no known CMV status for donors, so expanded clonotype changes were possibly confounded.

This TCR derives from a woman between 40 and 55 years old in good health. Sample: blood. V gene TRBV7-2 combines with J gene TRBJ1-2; D remains unclear. CDR3 coding DNA: TGTGCCAGCAGCCCTGGACGGGGCTATGGCTACACCTTC. Residues: CASSPGRGYGYTF.